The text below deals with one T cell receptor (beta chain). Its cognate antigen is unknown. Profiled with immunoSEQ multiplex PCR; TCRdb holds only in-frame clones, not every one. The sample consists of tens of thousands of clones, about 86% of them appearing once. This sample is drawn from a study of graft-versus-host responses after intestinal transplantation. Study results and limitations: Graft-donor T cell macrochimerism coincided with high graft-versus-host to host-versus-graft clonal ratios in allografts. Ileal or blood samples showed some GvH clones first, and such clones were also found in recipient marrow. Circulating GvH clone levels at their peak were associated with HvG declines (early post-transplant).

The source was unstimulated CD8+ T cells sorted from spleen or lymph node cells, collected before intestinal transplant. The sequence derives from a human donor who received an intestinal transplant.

CDR3 loop: CASSGLRQYNEQFF. The CDR3 DNA reads as TGTGCCAGCAGTGGCCTGCGGCAGTACAATGAGCAGTTCTTC. The genes are TRBV6-1 and TRBJ2-1; no definite D call. Germline V gene lookup returns CDR1 MNHNS and CDR2 SASEGT. This CDR3 region has 14 residues. Trimming left V 4 bases short and J 4 bases short, with 11 bases between.